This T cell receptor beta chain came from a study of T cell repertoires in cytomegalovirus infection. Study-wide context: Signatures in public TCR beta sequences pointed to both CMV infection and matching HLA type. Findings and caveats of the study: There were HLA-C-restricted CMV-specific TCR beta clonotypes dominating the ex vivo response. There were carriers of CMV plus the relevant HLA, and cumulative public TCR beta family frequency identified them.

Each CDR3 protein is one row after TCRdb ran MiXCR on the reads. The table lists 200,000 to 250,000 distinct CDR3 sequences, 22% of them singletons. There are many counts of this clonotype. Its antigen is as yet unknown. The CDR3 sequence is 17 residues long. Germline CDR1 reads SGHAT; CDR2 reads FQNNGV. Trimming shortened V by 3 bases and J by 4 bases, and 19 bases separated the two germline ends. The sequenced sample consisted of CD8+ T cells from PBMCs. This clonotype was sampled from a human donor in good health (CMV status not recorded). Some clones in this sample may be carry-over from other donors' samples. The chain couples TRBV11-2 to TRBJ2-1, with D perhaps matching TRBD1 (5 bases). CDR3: CASSFGFVGPDYNEQFF. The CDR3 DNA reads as TGTGCCAGCAGCTTTGGTTTCGTGGGGCCAGATTACAATGAGCAGTTCTTC.